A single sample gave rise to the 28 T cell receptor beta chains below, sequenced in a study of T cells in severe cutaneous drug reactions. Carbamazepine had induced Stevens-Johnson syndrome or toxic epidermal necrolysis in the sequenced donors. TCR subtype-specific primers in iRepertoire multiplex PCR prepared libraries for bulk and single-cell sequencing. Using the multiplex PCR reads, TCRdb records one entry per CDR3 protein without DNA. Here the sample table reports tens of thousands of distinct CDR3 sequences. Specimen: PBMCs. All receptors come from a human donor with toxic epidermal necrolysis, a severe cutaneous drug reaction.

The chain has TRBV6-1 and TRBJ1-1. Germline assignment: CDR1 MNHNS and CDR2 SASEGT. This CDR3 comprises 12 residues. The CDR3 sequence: CASRRSATEAFF.

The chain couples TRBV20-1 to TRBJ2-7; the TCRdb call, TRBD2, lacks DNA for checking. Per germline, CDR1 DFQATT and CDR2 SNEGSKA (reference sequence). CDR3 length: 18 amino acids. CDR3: CSARETSTGTSGAYEQYF.

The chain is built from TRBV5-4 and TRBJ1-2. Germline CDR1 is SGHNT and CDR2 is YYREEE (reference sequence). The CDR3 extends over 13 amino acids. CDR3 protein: CASSPDGNYGYTF.

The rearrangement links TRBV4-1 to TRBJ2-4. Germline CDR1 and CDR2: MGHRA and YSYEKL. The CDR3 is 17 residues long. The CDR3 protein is CASSQDLTILAKNIQYF.

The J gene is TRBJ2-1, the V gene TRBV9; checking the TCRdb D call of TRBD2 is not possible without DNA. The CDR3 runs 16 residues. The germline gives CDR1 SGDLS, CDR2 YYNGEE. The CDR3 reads CASSVAGDVNYNEQFF.

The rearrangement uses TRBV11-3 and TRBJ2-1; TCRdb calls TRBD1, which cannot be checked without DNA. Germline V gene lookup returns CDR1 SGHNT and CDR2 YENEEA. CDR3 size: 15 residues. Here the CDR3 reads CASSSTGGARNEQFF.

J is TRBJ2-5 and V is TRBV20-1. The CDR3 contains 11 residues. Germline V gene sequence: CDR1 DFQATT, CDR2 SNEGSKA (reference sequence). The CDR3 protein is CSALIRETQYF.

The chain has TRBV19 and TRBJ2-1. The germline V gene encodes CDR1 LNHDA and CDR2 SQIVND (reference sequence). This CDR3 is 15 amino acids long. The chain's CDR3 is CASSIILNPYNEQFF.

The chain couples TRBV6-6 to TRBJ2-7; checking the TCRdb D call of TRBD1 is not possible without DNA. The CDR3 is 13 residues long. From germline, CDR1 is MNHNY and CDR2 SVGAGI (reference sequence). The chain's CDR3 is CASSYSPSNEQYF.

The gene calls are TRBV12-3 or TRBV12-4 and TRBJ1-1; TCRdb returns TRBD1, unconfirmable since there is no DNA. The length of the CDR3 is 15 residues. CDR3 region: CASSAGQGASTEAFF.

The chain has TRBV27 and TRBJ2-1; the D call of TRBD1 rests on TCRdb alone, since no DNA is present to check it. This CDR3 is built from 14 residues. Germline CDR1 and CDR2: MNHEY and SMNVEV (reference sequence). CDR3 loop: CASSLTGSFNEQFF.

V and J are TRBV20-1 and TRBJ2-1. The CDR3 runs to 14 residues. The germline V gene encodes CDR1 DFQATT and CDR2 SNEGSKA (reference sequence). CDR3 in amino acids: CSARDLLSYNEQFF.

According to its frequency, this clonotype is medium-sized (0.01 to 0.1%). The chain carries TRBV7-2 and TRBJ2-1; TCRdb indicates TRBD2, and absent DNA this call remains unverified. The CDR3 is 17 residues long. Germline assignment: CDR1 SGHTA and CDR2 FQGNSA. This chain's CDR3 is CASSRRAVVGSYNEQFF.

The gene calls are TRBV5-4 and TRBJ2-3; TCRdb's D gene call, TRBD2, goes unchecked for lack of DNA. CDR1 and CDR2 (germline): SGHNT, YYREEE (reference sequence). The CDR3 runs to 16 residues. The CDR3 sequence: CASSSGLAGGVDTQYF.

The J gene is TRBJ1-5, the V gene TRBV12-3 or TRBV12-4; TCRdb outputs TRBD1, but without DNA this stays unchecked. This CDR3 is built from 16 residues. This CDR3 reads CASSLGGSGWHQPQHF.

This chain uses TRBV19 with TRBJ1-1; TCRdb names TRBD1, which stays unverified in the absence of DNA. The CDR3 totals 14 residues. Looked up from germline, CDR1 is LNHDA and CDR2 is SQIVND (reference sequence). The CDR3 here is CASRPTGLNTEAFF.

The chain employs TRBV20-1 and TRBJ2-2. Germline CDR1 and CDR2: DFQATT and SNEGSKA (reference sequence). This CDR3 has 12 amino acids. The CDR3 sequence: CSASENTGELFF.

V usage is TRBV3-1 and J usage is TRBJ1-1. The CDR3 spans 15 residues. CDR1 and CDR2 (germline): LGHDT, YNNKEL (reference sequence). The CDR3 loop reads CASSQAGLGNTEAFF.

CDR3 in amino acids: CASYWGTGRRSGNTIYF. This chain links TRBV7-8 with TRBJ1-3; TCRdb returns TRBD1, unconfirmable since there is no DNA. The germline V gene has CDR1 SGHVS and CDR2 FQNEAQ. The CDR3 runs to 17 residues. The full variable domain, in which reference TRBV7-8 and TRBJ1-3 provide the parts outside the CDR3, is GAGVSQSPRYKVAKRGQDVALRCDPISGHVSLFWYQQALGQGPEFLTYFQNEAQLDKSGLPSDRFFAERPEGSVSTLKIQRTQQEDSAVYLCASYWGTGRRSGNTIYFGEGSWLTVV.

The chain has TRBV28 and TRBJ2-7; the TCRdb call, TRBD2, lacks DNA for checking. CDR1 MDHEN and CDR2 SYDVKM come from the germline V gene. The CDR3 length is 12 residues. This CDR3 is CATGLRDYEQYF.

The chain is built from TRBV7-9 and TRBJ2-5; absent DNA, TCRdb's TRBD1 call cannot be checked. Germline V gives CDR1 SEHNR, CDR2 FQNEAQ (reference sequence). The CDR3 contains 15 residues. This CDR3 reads CASSQARGFGETQYF.

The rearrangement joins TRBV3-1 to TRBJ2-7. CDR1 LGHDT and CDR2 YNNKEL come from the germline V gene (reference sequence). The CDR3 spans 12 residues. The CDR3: CASSPGLREQYF.

The CDR3 sequence is CASSLQSGRRETQYF. The V and J genes are TRBV7-9 and TRBJ2-5; no DNA is available, so the TRBD2 call from TCRdb remains unchecked. The CDR3 spans 15 residues. Germline V gene lookup returns CDR1 SEHNR and CDR2 FQNEAQ (reference sequence).

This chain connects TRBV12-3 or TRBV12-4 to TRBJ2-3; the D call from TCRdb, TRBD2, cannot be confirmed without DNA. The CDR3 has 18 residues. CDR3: CASSLTGTSGSKADTQYF.

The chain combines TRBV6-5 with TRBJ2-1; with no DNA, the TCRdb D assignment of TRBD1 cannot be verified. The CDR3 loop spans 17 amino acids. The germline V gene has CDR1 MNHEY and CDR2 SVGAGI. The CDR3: CASSPPTGTRQHNEQFF.

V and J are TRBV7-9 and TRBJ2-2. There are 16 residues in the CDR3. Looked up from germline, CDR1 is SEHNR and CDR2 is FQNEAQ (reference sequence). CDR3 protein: CASSPPEAANTGELFF.

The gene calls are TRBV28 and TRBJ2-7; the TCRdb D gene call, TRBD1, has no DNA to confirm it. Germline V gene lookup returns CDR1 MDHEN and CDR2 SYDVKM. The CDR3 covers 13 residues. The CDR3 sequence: CASSTTGPYEQYF.

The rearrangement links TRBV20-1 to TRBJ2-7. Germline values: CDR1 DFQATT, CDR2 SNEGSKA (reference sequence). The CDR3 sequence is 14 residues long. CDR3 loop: CSASGTSSSYEQYF.